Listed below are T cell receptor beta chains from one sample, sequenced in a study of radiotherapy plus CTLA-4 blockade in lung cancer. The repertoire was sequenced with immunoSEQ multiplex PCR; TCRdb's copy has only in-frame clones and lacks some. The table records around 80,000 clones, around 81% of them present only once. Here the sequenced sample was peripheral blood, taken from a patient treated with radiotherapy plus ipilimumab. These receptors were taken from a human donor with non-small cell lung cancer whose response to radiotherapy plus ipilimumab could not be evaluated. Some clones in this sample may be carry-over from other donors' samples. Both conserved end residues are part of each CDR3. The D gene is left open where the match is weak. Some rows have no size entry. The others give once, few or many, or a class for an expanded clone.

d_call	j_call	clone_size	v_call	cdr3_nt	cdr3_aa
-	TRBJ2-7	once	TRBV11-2	TGTGCCAGCAGCTTAAGTCGCCTGGGGGCGAAAAACGAGCAGTACTTC	CASSLSRLGAKNEQYF
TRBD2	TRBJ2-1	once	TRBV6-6	TGTGCCAGCAGCCCCGGGAGGGATGAGCAGTTCTTC	CASSPGRDEQFF
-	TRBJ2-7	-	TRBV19	TGTGCCAGTAGTATGGCGTACAGAGCCTACGAGCAGTACTTC	CASSMAYRAYEQYF
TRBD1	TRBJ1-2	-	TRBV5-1	TGCGCCAGCAGCCCAGGGACAGGAGGAGATGGCTACACCTTC	CASSPGTGGDGYTF
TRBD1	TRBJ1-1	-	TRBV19	TGTGCCAGTAGTCTCGGCAGGGGGGTCACTGAAGCTTTCTTT	CASSLGRGVTEAFF
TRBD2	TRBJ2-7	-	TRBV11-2	TGTGCCAGCAGCTCCAGCAGCCTAGCGGGGGGGCTCGAGCAGTACTTC	CASSSSSLAGGLEQYF
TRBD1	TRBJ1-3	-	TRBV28	TGTGCCAGCAGTTCCCACGTGGGGACAGGCGAACTCTCTGGAAACACCATATATTTT	CASSSHVGTGELSGNTIYF
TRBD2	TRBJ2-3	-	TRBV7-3	TGTGCCAGCAGCTTATTCAGCGGGGGGGCGCCGTCAGATACGCAGTATTTT	CASSLFSGGAPSDTQYF
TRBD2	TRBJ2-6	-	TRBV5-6	TGTGCCAGCTCCCTAGCGGGGTTTGGGGCCAACGTCCTGACTTTC	CASSLAGFGANVLTF
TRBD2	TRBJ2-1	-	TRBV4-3	TGCGCCAGCAGCCACCTAGCGGGGGGGCCGAACAATGAGCAGTTCTTC	CASSHLAGGPNNEQFF
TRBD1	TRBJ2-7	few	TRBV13	TGTGCCAGCAGCCACTCCGGGACAGGGGCCTTCTCCTACGAGCAGTACTTC	CASSHSGTGAFSYEQYF
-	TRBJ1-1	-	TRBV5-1	TGCGCCAGCAGCTTGGCGGCGGAAAGTGAAGCTTTCTTT	CASSLAAESEAFF
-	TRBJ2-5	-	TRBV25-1	TGTGCCAGTTCCAAATCAGGCTCGGAGACCCAGTACTTC	CASSKSGSETQYF
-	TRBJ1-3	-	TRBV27	TGTGCCAGCAGTCCTCGGGAGTCTGGAAACACCATATATTTT	CASSPRESGNTIYF
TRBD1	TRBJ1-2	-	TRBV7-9	TGTGCCAGCAGCTTAGAGGGGGCTTTTAACTATGGCTACACCTTC	CASSLEGAFNYGYTF
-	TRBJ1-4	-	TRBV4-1	TGCGCCAGCAGCCAAGATCCCGGGCAGGGTGGTTGGAAACTGTTTTTT	CASSQDPGQGGWKLFF
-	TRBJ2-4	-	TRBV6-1	TGTGCCAGCAGCGCATCGGCGGAGAGCATTCAGTACTTC	CASSASAESIQYF
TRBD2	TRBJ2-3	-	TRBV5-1	TGCGCCAGCAGCCCTGGGACTAGCGGGGGGCACACAGATACGCAGTATTTT	CASSPGTSGGHTDTQYF
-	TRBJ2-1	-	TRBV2	TGTGCCAGCAGTGAAAAAAGGGGCTTCTACAATGAGCAGTTCTTC	CASSEKRGFYNEQFF
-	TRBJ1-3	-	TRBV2	TGTGCCAGCACGTACTCTGGAAACACCATATATTTT	CASTYSGNTIYF
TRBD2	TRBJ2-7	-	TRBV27	TGTGCCAGCCGCACCCGGGCCGGGGGGATCTACGAGCAGTACTTC	CASRTRAGGIYEQYF
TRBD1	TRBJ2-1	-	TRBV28	TGTGCCAGCAGCCCACTTGGGACAGATCGTTACAATGAGCAGTTCTTC	CASSPLGTDRYNEQFF